These 7 T cell receptor beta chains originate from one sample sequenced in a study of OX40 agonist ivuxolimab in advanced cancers. The repertoire was sequenced with immunoSEQ multiplex PCR; TCRdb's copy has only in-frame clones and lacks some. This table has about 82,000 clones, about 91% appearing once. Sequencing was performed on CD4+ or CD8+ T cells sorted from blood, taken in a trial of the OX40 agonist ivuxolimab. These receptors all stem from an adult with an advanced solid tumor such as melanoma, head and neck, liver or kidney cancer.

The chain recombines TRBV5-6 with TRBJ1-2; D is uncertain. The germline CDR1 and CDR2 sequences are SGHDT and YYEEEE. This CDR3 region has 12 residues. Trimming pared 0 bases from V and 5 bases from J, leaving 5 bases between. Here the CDR3 reads CASSLEVYGYTF. Written as DNA, the CDR3 is TGTGCCAGCAGCTTGGAGGTATATGGCTACACCTTC. The full variable domain, rest sourced from reference TRBV5-6 and TRBJ1-2, is DAGVTQSPTHLIKTRGQQVTLRCSPKSGHDTVSWYQQALGQGPQFIFQYYEEEERQRGNFPDRFSGHQFPNYSSELNVNALLLGDSALYLCASSLEVYGYTFGSGTRLTVV.

Regarding this clone: The same CDR3 also results from other DNA sequences found in this sample. The chain joins TRBV11-2 to TRBJ1-1; 8 nucleotides agree with TRBD1. The CDR3 contains 14 residues. The V gene's germline CDR1 is SGHAT and CDR2 FQNNGV. Trimming cost V 6 bases and J 1 base; bases outside gene matches: 4. The CDR3 is CASSLGQGNTEAFF. The CDR3 DNA reads TGTGCCAGCAGTCTCGGACAGGGGAACACTGAAGCTTTCTTT. Full variable domain (outside the CDR3, taken from reference TRBV11-2 and TRBJ1-1): EAGVAQSPRYKIIEKRQSVAFWCNPISGHATLYWYQQILGQGPKLLIQFQNNGVVDDSQLPKDRFSAERLKGVDSTLKIQPAKLEDSAVYLCASSLGQGNTEAFFGQGTRLTVV.

J is TRBJ2-2 and V is TRBV19, with D unresolved. Looked up from germline, CDR1 is LNHDA and CDR2 is SQIVND (reference sequence). V was shortened by 6 bases and J by 7 bases, with 12 bases between the two germline ends. The CDR3 sequence is 13 residues long. Here the CDR3 DNA reads TGTGCCAGTAGCGTAGGGAATGGCGGGGAGCTGTTTTTT. It translates to CASSVGNGGELFF.

The chain has TRBV28 and TRBJ2-3; possibly TRBD1 for D (7 bases). In germline, CDR1 is MDHEN, CDR2 SYDVKM. The V end lost 5 bases, the J end lost 0 bases, and 18 bases lay between the germline ends. This CDR3 comprises 17 residues. The CDR3 DNA reads as TGTGCCAGCAGTACAACATCAGGGGGGCTTAGCACAGATACGCAGTATTTT. As protein: CASSTTSGGLSTDTQYF.

V and J are TRBV15 and TRBJ1-4; 12 positions match TRBD1. The germline CDR1 and CDR2 sequences are LNHNV and YYDKDF (reference sequence). The CDR3 covers 18 residues. Trimming took 0 bases from V and 7 from J; bases not matched to a gene: 9. The CDR3 here is CATSRDIPGQGAGEKLFF. The DNA for the CDR3 is TGTGCCACCAGCAGAGACATCCCGGGACAGGGGGCCGGTGAAAAACTGTTTTTT.

This chain joins TRBV10-1 and TRBJ2-2; D is undetermined. The CDR3 sequence is 12 residues long. Trimming pared 3 bases from V and 3 bases from J, leaving 2 bases between. The germline V gene has CDR1 WNHNN and CDR2 SYGVQD (reference sequence). CDR3 in amino acids: CASSDHTGELFF. The CDR3 bases are TGCGCCAGCAGTGATCACACCGGGGAGCTGTTTTTT.

This sequence joins TRBV28 and TRBJ1-5; D gene unclear. V lost 5 bases, J lost 5 bases, and 19 bases lay in between. The CDR3 length is 16 residues. The germline gives CDR1 MDHEN, CDR2 SYDVKM. CDR3 DNA: TGTGCCAGCAGTCCCCCCGGGCCCCTCGGGGATCAGCCCCAGCATTTT. Its translation: CASSPPGPLGDQPQHF.